This T cell receptor (beta chain) was captured by sequencing in a study of CD8 T cells in ankylosing spondylitis. Each CDR3 protein gets one entry after TCRdb re-called the 5' RACE reads with MiXCR. The profile shows under 150,000 distinct CDR3 sequences, 6.5% to 8.5% of them singletons. Trimming pared 7 bases from V and 3 bases from J, leaving 9 bases between. The V gene's germline CDR1 is SEHNR and CDR2 FQNEAQ (reference sequence). This CDR3 contains 12 residues. The material sequenced was synovial fluid, either unsorted or a sorted T cell fraction (not recorded which). The receptor was isolated from a male donor with ankylosing spondylitis. The V gene is TRBV7-9, the J gene TRBJ1-1, with a weak D call TRBD1 (5 bases). DNA of the CDR3: TGTGCCAGCACCGTGGGGGACACTGAAGCTTTCTTT. It specifies CASTVGDTEAFF.